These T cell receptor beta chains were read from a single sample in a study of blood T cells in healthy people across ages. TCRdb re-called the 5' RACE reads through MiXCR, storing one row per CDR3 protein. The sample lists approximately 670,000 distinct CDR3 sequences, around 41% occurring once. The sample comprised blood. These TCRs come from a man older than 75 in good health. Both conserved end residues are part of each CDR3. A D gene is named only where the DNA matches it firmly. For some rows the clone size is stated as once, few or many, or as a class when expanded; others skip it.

TGTGCCAGCAGTTATGGGGTCAGGGAGCAGTACTTC CASSYGVREQYF NA TRBJ2-5 NA TRBV6-2/TRBV6-3
TGTGCCAGCAGCACCGGACTAAACCGTGGTGGTGAAAAACTGTTTTTT CASSTGLNRGGEKLFF NA TRBJ1-4 few TRBV11-1
TGTGCCAGCAGCTCCTTAACTACTAGCGGGGGACACAATGAGCAGTTCTTC CASSSLTTSGGHNEQFF TRBD2 TRBJ2-1 few TRBV7-8
TGCAGTGCACCCGGTGGGACAGGGTTGGCTACAGATACGCAGTATTTT CSAPGGTGLATDTQYF TRBD1 TRBJ2-3 once TRBV20-1
TGTGCCATCAGTGACCCCCGAGGGGTGGAGGACATTCAGTACTTC CAISDPRGVEDIQYF NA TRBJ2-4 few TRBV10-3
TGCAGCGTTGATAGGGTGGGGGGCCAAACCTACGAGCAGTACTTC CSVDRVGGQTYEQYF NA TRBJ2-7 NA TRBV29-1
TGTGCCAGCAGTTTATGGCAGGATTATCAGCCCCAGCATTTT CASSLWQDYQPQHF NA TRBJ1-5 NA TRBV28
TGTGCCAGCAGTTTCGTCGGGCGGAACAATCAGCCCCAGCATTTT CASSFVGRNNQPQHF NA TRBJ1-5 few TRBV27
TGTGCCAGCAGCCCGGGACTGCCAGAGACCCAGTACTTC CASSPGLPETQYF NA TRBJ2-5 NA TRBV9
TGTGCCAGCAGCACTAACAGGCGGGGTAATGAAAAACTGTTTTTT CASSTNRRGNEKLFF NA TRBJ1-4 NA TRBV4-2
TGCAGCGTCCGGAGGGGACAGGTTTACAATGAGCAGTTCTTC CSVRRGQVYNEQFF TRBD1 TRBJ2-1 many TRBV29-1
TGTGCCAGCAGCCAACGAGGGGAGCCCGGGGAGCTGTTTTTT CASSQRGEPGELFF NA TRBJ2-2 NA TRBV3-1
TGTGCCAGCAGCTTAGTAGTCGGGCGGATCCGCTCCTACAATGAGCAGTACTTC CASSLVVGRIRSYNEQYF NA TRBJ2-7 NA TRBV11-2
TGTGCCAGCAGCCGAGGGCAAGCGAACACCGGGGAGCTGTTTTTT CASSRGQANTGELFF NA TRBJ2-2 NA TRBV3-1
TGCAGTGCTATTGACAGGGCCCACAAGCAGTACTTC CSAIDRAHKQYF TRBD1 TRBJ2-4 NA TRBV20-1
TGCAGTGCCATCAAAGAAGATACGCAGTATTTT CSAIKEDTQYF NA TRBJ2-3 NA TRBV20-1
TGTGCCAGCAGGAACAGGGGGCACTCACCCCTCCACTTT CASRNRGHSPLHF TRBD1 TRBJ1-6 NA TRBV6-2/TRBV6-3
TGCAATGGACAGGGGGATTATGGCTACACCTTC CNGQGDYGYTF TRBD1 TRBJ1-2 NA TRBV20-1
TGCGCCACCCGCCTGGGACTAGCTGATGTCACAGATACGCAGTATTTT CATRLGLADVTDTQYF TRBD2 TRBJ2-3 NA TRBV5-1
TGTGCCAGCAGTACCCAGGGTATTAGCAATCAGCCCCAGCATTTT CASSTQGISNQPQHF NA TRBJ1-5 few TRBV7-2
TGTGCCAGCAGCTTCGGACCGAACACTGAAGCTTTCTTT CASSFGPNTEAFF NA TRBJ1-1 few TRBV14
TGTGCCAGCAGCCCGGTCAGGACCGGGGGGGAGACCCAGTACTTC CASSPVRTGGETQYF TRBD2 TRBJ2-5 few TRBV7-2
TGCGCCAGCAGCCAAGATCGAGGCAGGGGGCACACTGAAGCTTTCTTT CASSQDRGRGHTEAFF TRBD1 TRBJ1-1 few TRBV4-3